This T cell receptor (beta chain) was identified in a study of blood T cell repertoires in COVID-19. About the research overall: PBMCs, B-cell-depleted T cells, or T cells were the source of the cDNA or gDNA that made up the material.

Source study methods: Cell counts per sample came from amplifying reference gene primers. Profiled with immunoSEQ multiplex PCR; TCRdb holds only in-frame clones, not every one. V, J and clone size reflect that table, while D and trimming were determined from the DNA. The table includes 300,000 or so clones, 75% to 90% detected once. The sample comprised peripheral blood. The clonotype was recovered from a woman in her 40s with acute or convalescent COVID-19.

The CDR3 DNA sequence: TGCGCCAGCAGTGAGGAGGTTTACAGGGAGAACACCGGGGAGCTGTTTTTT. Amino acid sequence: CASSEEVYRENTGELFF. The chain carries TRBV10-2 and TRBJ2-2, with D possibly TRBD1 on 6 matching bases. Trimming cost V 2 bases and J 1 base, with 14 bases left between them. The CDR3 has 17 amino acids. Germline CDR1 reads WSHSY; CDR2 reads SAAADI.